This TCR beta chain emerged from a study of blood T cells in healthy people across ages. General study findings and limits: The recorded TCR beta diversity per million T cells decreased in a roughly linear manner with age. Compared with aged donors, long-lived donors showed fewer expanded clones, suggesting selection.

The extraction recovered at least 5 micrograms of total RNA per sample. Details on this clonotype: Its antigen is unknown.

The CDR3 is made up of 16 amino acids. CDR1 SGHRS and CDR2 YFSETQ come from the germline V gene. J gave up 1 base and V 2 bases, and 7 bases lay outside the gene matches. Using a J-beta primer mix together with a sample-barcoded 5' primer, a second PCR was run for about 6 to 12 cycles. Tags on each cDNA molecule came from a template-switch adaptor with 12 random nucleotides. TCRdb re-called the 5' RACE reads through MiXCR, storing one row per CDR3 protein. The data contain 660,000 or so distinct CDR3 sequences, 58% of them singletons. The V and J genes are TRBV5-1 and TRBJ2-5; TRBD2 matches at 8 bases. Input material: blood. This receptor was identified in a man between 60 and 75 years old in good health. CDR3 nucleotide sequence: TGCGCCAGCAGCTTTTTAGCGGGACGCACCCAAGAGACCCAGTACTTC. Encoded protein: CASSFLAGRTQETQYF.